The 3 T cell receptor beta chains below come from one sample, sequenced in a study of cytomegalovirus exposure and HLA in healthy donors. PCR involved 60 Vbeta and 13 Jbeta primers. The protocol was immunoSEQ multiplex PCR, while the TCRdb copy is restricted to in-frame clones and leaves out a portion. The sample yields some 150,000 clones, roughly 80% seen once. Sequencing was carried out using PBMCs. These receptors all come from a woman aged 30 to 39 in good health and CMV-seronegative.

The J gene is TRBJ1-3, the V gene TRBV30, with D unclear. V lost 0 bases, J lost 1 base, and 4 bases lay in between. The CDR3 covers 13 residues. CDR1 and CDR2 (germline): GTSNPN, SVGIG (reference sequence). The chain's CDR3 is CAWSVLSGNTIYF. The CDR3 DNA sequence: TGTGCCTGGAGTGTACTTTCTGGAAACACCATATATTTT.

CDR3 sequence: CASSGGLAGGGEQYF. CDR3 nucleotides: TGCGCCAGCAGTGGGGGACTAGCCGGTGGCGGGGAGCAGTACTTC. This chain links TRBV10-1 with TRBJ2-7; 9 nucleotides match TRBD2. Germline CDR1 WNHNN, CDR2 SYGVQD (reference sequence). There are 15 residues in the CDR3. V dropped 4 bases and J dropped 7; count of bases not matched to a gene: 11.

The rearrangement links TRBV19 to TRBJ2-1; 12 nucleotides align to TRBD2. The germline V gene has CDR1 LNHDA and CDR2 SQIVND (reference sequence). J gave up 3 bases and V 5 bases, and 2 bases lay outside the gene matches. The CDR3 contains 15 residues. CDR3 in amino acids: CASSAGLAGYNEQFF. The CDR3 region has the DNA TGTGCCAGTAGTGCGGGACTAGCGGGCTACAATGAGCAGTTCTTC.